This is a list of T cell receptor beta chains from one sample in a study of blood T cells in healthy people across ages. From the 5' RACE reads, TCRdb called clonotypes with MiXCR, one entry per CDR3 protein. In the table there are 800,000 to 900,000 distinct CDR3 sequences, about 62% of which are singletons. Source material: blood. The receptors stem from a man aged 25-45 years in good health. CDR3s include the opening cysteine and the closing phenylalanine or tryptophan. The D gene is left open where the match is weak. Some rows have no size entry. The others give once, few or many, or a class for an expanded clone.

v_gene	abundance	d_gene	j_gene	CDR3aa	CDR3nt
TRBV15	.	TRBD1	TRBJ2-4	CATSRPTGTSYF	TGTGCCACCAGCAGACCGACAGGGACCTCGTACTTC
TRBV28	.	.	TRBJ2-1	CASSFWASEAYNEQFF	TGTGCCAGCAGTTTTTGGGCTAGCGAGGCCTACAATGAGCAGTTCTTC
TRBV9	.	TRBD2	TRBJ2-1	CASSFGTSGGKGSYNEQFF	TGTGCCAGCAGCTTCGGGACTAGCGGGGGGAAAGGTTCCTACAATGAGCAGTTCTTC
TRBV21-1	.	.	TRBJ2-7	CASSKRRLGQLISYEQYF	TGTGCCAGCAGCAAACGGAGGTTGGGACAGCTTATATCCTACGAGCAGTACTTC
TRBV5-6	.	.	TRBJ1-2	CASSSTVGDGYTF	TGTGCCAGCAGCTCGACAGTGGGCGATGGCTACACCTTC
TRBV7-2	.	.	TRBJ2-7	CASSSRGGGVSYEQYF	TGTGCCAGCAGCTCAAGGGGAGGGGGGGTCTCCTACGAGCAGTACTTC
TRBV7-9	once	.	TRBJ2-1	CASTSPRGEQFF	TGTGCCAGCACCTCCCCTCGGGGAGAGCAGTTCTTC
TRBV27	.	.	TRBJ1-6	CASSARTAWDSYNSPLHF	TGTGCCAGCAGTGCTCGGACAGCCTGGGACTCCTATAATTCACCCCTCCACTTT
TRBV20-1	.	TRBD1	TRBJ1-2	CSADLDRGEGYTF	TGCAGTGCCGACCTGGACAGGGGGGAGGGCTACACCTTC
TRBV24-1	.	TRBD1	TRBJ1-1	CATSEAGTGYHTEAFF	TGTGCCACCAGTGAAGCCGGGACAGGGTACCACACTGAAGCTTTCTTT
TRBV15	.	.	TRBJ2-3	CATSREGRDTQYF	TGTGCCACCAGCAGAGAGGGTCGCGATACGCAGTATTTT
TRBV20-1	.	TRBD1	TRBJ1-2	CSASRRDRGDYGYTF	TGCAGTGCTTCTCGCCGGGACAGGGGAGACTATGGCTACACCTTC
TRBV6-2/TRBV6-3	.	TRBD1	TRBJ1-2	CASSYGGAGGVYGYTF	TGTGCCAGCAGTTACGGCGGGGCAGGGGGCGTCTATGGCTACACCTTC
TRBV11-2	once	TRBD1	TRBJ1-1	CASTRKGTGPSEAFF	TGTGCCAGCACCCGAAAAGGGACAGGGCCATCTGAAGCTTTCTTT
TRBV18	.	TRBD1	TRBJ2-4	CASSRTGNAKNIQYF	TGTGCCAGCTCTCGGACAGGGAACGCCAAAAACATTCAGTACTTC
TRBV21-1	.	.	TRBJ2-7	CASTRSFSGHEQYF	TGTGCCAGCACCCGTAGCTTCAGCGGCCACGAGCAGTACTTC
TRBV15	.	.	TRBJ2-6	CATAGANVLTF	TGTGCCACCGCAGGGGCCAACGTCCTGACTTTC
TRBV10-3	.	.	TRBJ2-6	CAISESTPEANVLTF	TGTGCCATCAGTGAGTCGACCCCTGAGGCCAACGTCCTGACTTTC
TRBV24-1	.	.	TRBJ1-4	CATSDPAGRDEKLFF	TGTGCCACCAGTGACCCCGCGGGGCGGGATGAAAAACTGTTTTTT
TRBV20-1	.	.	TRBJ1-6	CSPSSSYNSPLHF	TGCAGCCCCAGTAGCTCCTATAATTCACCCCTCCACTTT
TRBV5-8	.	TRBD1	TRBJ2-7	CASGQNRGRYEQYF	TGTGCCAGCGGACAAAACAGGGGCCGCTACGAGCAGTACTTC
TRBV25-1	few	TRBD1	TRBJ2-5	CASRLGTGGQETQYF	TGTGCCAGCAGGTTGGGGACAGGGGGTCAAGAGACCCAGTACTTC
TRBV10-3	.	.	TRBJ1-1	CAMSAGNREEITEAFF	TGTGCCATGAGTGCCGGGAACAGGGAGGAAATCACTGAAGCTTTCTTT
TRBV28	many	.	TRBJ1-6	CASNLGGQSSYNSPLHF	TGTGCCAGCAATCTGGGAGGACAGAGCTCCTATAATTCACCCCTCCACTTT
TRBV5-1	.	TRBD1	TRBJ2-7	CASGQDRVHVYEQYF	TGCGCCAGCGGCCAGGACAGGGTGCATGTCTACGAGCAGTACTTC
TRBV20-1	.	.	TRBJ2-5	CSASRTQGRGTQYF	TGCAGTGCTAGTCGGACACAAGGAAGGGGGACCCAGTACTTC
TRBV6-5	.	TRBD1	TRBJ1-6	CAGSPTQGLVRSPLHF	TGTGCCGGCAGTCCGACACAGGGGCTAGTACGTTCACCCCTCCACTTT
TRBV11-2	.	TRBD1	TRBJ2-3	CASSLGTVTGDTQYF	TGTGCCAGCAGCCTTGGGACAGTAACCGGAGATACGCAGTATTTT
TRBV9	.	.	TRBJ2-6	CASSETGQTRSSGANVLTF	TGTGCCAGCAGCGAGACCGGACAGACCCGGAGCTCTGGGGCCAACGTCCTGACTTTC
TRBV12-3/TRBV12-4	.	.	TRBJ2-7	CASSLVHQQYF	TGTGCCAGCAGTTTAGTCCACCAGCAGTACTTC
TRBV27	.	TRBD1	TRBJ2-7	CASSLKGQGLLYEQYF	TGTGCCAGCAGTTTAAAAGGACAGGGTCTTCTCTACGAGCAGTACTTC
TRBV29-1	.	.	TRBJ1-1	CSAGRTAIIEAFF	TGCAGCGCCGGAAGGACTGCCATTATCGAAGCTTTCTTT
TRBV12-3/TRBV12-4	few	TRBD1	TRBJ1-2	CASRPGTGEGYGYTF	TGTGCCAGCAGACCCGGGACAGGGGAGGGGTATGGCTACACCTTC
TRBV19	.	.	TRBJ2-6	CASSIQSSGANVLTF	TGTGCCAGTAGTATACAGAGCTCTGGGGCCAACGTCCTGACTTTC
TRBV15	few	.	TRBJ2-1	CATSRDILAGDEQFF	TGTGCCACCAGCAGAGATATCCTAGCTGGGGATGAGCAGTTCTTC
TRBV15	few	TRBD1	TRBJ1-4	CATSRVGTVNEKLFF	TGTGCCACCAGCAGAGTCGGGACAGTGAATGAAAAACTGTTTTTT
TRBV12-3/TRBV12-4	.	TRBD1	TRBJ1-2	CASSPESRDRGRGYTF	TGTGCCAGCAGTCCCGAGTCCCGGGACAGGGGGAGAGGCTACACCTTC
TRBV18	.	TRBD2	TRBJ2-1	CASSPVAGALGEQFF	TGTGCCAGCTCACCAGTAGCGGGGGCTTTAGGGGAGCAGTTCTTC
TRBV20-1	.	TRBD2	TRBJ2-7	CSARDGVAGIHEQHF	TGCAGTGCTAGAGATGGGGTAGCGGGGATCCACGAGCAGCACTTC
TRBV11-2	.	TRBD2	TRBJ2-5	CASSSTWRTVVAGGPWSKTQYF	TGTGCCAGCAGCTCTACGTGGAGAACGGTGGTGGCGGGGGGGCCGTGGTCAAAGACCCAGTACTTC
TRBV6-2/TRBV6-3	.	TRBD2	TRBJ2-5	CTSSWTSGERETQYF	TGTACCAGCAGTTGGACTAGCGGGGAACGAGAGACCCAGTACTTC
TRBV18	few	TRBD2	TRBJ2-1	CASSTSGLAGDEQFF	TGTGCCAGCTCAACGTCGGGACTAGCGGGGGATGAGCAGTTCTTC